Given below is one T cell receptor (beta chain) in context. Method: immunoSEQ multiplex PCR; TCRdb's copy keeps in-frame clones and lacks some. This table holds some 45,000 clones, 75% to 95% found once. The sample originates from a study of control samples from healthy donors and cancer patients. CDR1 is SEHNR and CDR2 is FQNEAQ in the germline V gene (reference sequence). V dropped 6 bases and J dropped 1; count of bases not matched to a gene: 5. There are 14 residues in the CDR3. The rearrangement uses TRBV7-9 and TRBJ2-5, with 7 bases lining up with TRBD2. The sequence was obtained from a woman in her thirties or forties with head and neck cancer. The sequencing sample was made of PBMCs. Here the CDR3 DNA reads TGTGCCAGCAGAAATTCGGGGGGCCAAGAGACCCAGTACTTC. It specifies CASRNSGGQETQYF.